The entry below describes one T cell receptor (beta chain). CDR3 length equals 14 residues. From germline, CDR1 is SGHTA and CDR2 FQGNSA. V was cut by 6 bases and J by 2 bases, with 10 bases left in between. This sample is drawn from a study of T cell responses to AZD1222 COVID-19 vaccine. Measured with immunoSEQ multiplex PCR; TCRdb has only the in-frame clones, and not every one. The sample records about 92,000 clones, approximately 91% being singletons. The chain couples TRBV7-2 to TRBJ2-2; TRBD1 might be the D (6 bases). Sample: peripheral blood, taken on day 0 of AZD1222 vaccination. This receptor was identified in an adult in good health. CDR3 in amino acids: CASRIQGNTGELFF. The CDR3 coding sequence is TGTGCCAGCAGGATACAGGGAAACACCGGGGAGCTGTTTTTT. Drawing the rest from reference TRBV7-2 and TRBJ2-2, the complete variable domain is GAGVSQSPSNKVTEKGKDVELRCDPISGHTALYWYRQSLGQGLEFLIYFQGNSAPDKSGLPSDRFSAERTGGSVSTLTIQRTQQEDSAVYLCASRIQGNTGELFFGEGSRLTVL.